Listed here is a single TCR beta chain. Original processing notes: Counts of nucleated cells, estimated from reference gene primer amplification, were obtained. Repertoires were generated with immunoSEQ multiplex PCR, while TCRdb's copy carries only in-frame clones and drops some. The DNA gave D and trimming, while V, J and clone size come from that table. The repertoire includes approximately 200,000 clones, roughly 89% of them detected once, and approximately 6% sits in the top ten. This sample is part of a study of blood T cell repertoires in COVID-19. Study summary: From the United States, Italy and Spain came samples of acute and convalescent COVID-19. T cells, B-cell-depleted T cells, or PBMCs provided the cDNA or gDNA that served as material.

The CDR3 has 14 residues. Trimming removed 2 bases at V and 3 bases at J, with 11 bases between. Germline CDR1 LGHDT, CDR2 YNNKEL (reference sequence). The receptor comes from a man between 60 and 70 years old who had recovered from COVID-19. The sequenced sample consisted of peripheral blood. V usage is TRBV3-1 (or the pseudogene TRBV3-2) and J usage is TRBJ2-7; weak D call: TRBD2 (5 bases). The CDR3 DNA follows: TGTGCCAGCAGCCAACCTAGCCGGAACTACGAGCAGTACTTC. Its protein product is CASSQPSRNYEQYF.